Listed below are T cell receptor beta chains from one sample, sequenced in a study of blood T cell repertoires in COVID-19. Libraries were prepared by immunoSEQ multiplex PCR; TCRdb keeps only in-frame clonotypes and omits some of them. The sample lists 60,000 to 90,000 clones; about nine tenths were seen once. Material for sequencing was peripheral blood. The receptors were sampled from a woman aged 80 or older with acute or convalescent COVID-19. Both conserved end residues are part of each CDR3. Fields, in order: V gene, CDR3 length, J gene, clone size, D gene, CDR3 protein, CDR3 DNA. D genes are given only for firm matches. Rows give clone size only sometimes, using once, few, many, or a class for an expanded clone.

TRBV6-6	15	TRBJ2-3	.	TRBD1	CASSRGRGPTDTQYF	TGTGCCAGCAGCAGGGGGAGAGGACCTACAGATACGCAGTATTTT
TRBV6-5	15	TRBJ1-5	.	.	CASSYDSYSNQPQHF	TGTGCCAGCAGTTACGACAGCTATAGCAATCAGCCCCAGCATTTT
TRBV5-1	15	TRBJ2-7	.	.	CASSIDSLRGYEQYF	TGCGCCAGCAGTATAGACTCGCTTAGGGGATACGAGCAGTACTTC
TRBV9	15	TRBJ1-5	.	TRBD1	CASTLTGRADQPQHF	TGTGCCAGCACCCTGACAGGGCGGGCGGATCAGCCCCAGCATTTT
TRBV18	13	TRBJ2-1	.	.	CASSPLGAVEQFF	TGTGCCAGCTCACCACTAGGGGCGGTTGAGCAGTTCTTC
TRBV7-2	15	TRBJ2-1	.	.	CASSLTPDRNNEQFF	TGTGCCAGCAGCTTGACGCCCGACAGGAACAATGAGCAGTTCTTC
TRBV4-3	18	TRBJ2-3	.	TRBD2	CASSQDNRASGWSNTQYF	TGCGCCAGCAGCCAAGATAATCGAGCTAGCGGGTGGTCGAATACGCAGTATTTT
TRBV5-1	19	TRBJ2-1	.	TRBD2	CASSLAWLAGALTSDEQFF	TGCGCCAGCAGCTTGGCCTGGCTAGCGGGGGCCCTAACCTCGGATGAGCAGTTCTTC
TRBV3-1/TRBV3-2	17	TRBJ2-1	.	TRBD2	CASSQEAGTSGRNEQFF	TGTGCCAGCAGCCAAGAGGCCGGGACTAGCGGGAGAAATGAGCAGTTCTTC
TRBV19	13	TRBJ2-7	.	.	CASIDPTGYEQYF	TGTGCCAGTATCGACCCCACGGGATACGAGCAGTACTTC
TRBV5-5	16	TRBJ1-2	.	.	CASSLAGGGSHYGYTF	TGTGCCAGCAGCTTGGCGGGTGGGGGGTCTCACTATGGCTACACCTTC
TRBV10-2	15	TRBJ2-1	.	TRBD2	CASSEWREGRNEQFF	TGCGCCAGCAGTGAGTGGCGGGAGGGCCGCAATGAGCAGTTCTTC
TRBV6-5	12	TRBJ2-1	.	.	CASSYSRGEQFF	TGTGCCAGCAGTTACAGTCGGGGGGAGCAGTTCTTC
TRBV7-9	17	TRBJ2-3	.	TRBD1	CASSEDRVVGHADTQYF	TGTGCCAGCAGCGAAGACAGGGTAGTAGGGCACGCAGATACGCAGTATTTT
TRBV21-1	19	TRBJ1-2	.	.	CASSKMPVQAANPNYGYTF	TGTGCCAGCAGCAAAATGCCCGTACAGGCGGCGAATCCTAACTATGGCTACACCTTC
TRBV19	17	TRBJ1-6	few	.	CASRSRQTNSYNSPLHF	TGTGCCAGTAGATCACGACAGACCAACTCCTATAATTCACCCCTCCACTTT
TRBV10-1	13	TRBJ1-1	.	.	CASSESREGEAFF	TGCGCCAGCAGTGAGTCGAGGGAGGGTGAAGCTTTCTTT
TRBV7-2	14	TRBJ2-2	.	TRBD1	CASSRQGGTGELFF	TGTGCCAGCAGTCGACAGGGTGGCACCGGGGAGCTGTTTTTT
TRBV14	16	TRBJ1-5	once	.	CASSQGQGKGNQPQHF	TGTGCCAGCAGCCAAGGGCAGGGGAAAGGCAATCAGCCCCAGCATTTT
TRBV10-1	14	TRBJ2-2	.	TRBD2	CASSPGGQTGELFF	TGCGCCAGCAGTCCGGGGGGGCAGACCGGGGAGCTGTTTTTT
TRBV7-8	15	TRBJ2-2	.	.	CASSLSQGISGELFF	TGTGCCAGCAGCTTATCTCAGGGAATATCAGGGGAGCTGTTTTTT
TRBV6-5	16	TRBJ1-5	.	TRBD1	CASSYSSTGVNRPQHF	TGTGCCAGCAGTTACTCATCGACAGGGGTAAATCGGCCCCAGCATTTT
TRBV28	14	TRBJ2-7	.	.	CASSAPLIAYEQYF	TGTGCCAGCAGTGCCCCACTAATTGCCTACGAGCAGTACTTC
TRBV27	13	TRBJ2-1	.	.	CASSLGPMNKWVF	TGTGCCAGCAGTTTAGGGCCTATGAACAAATGGGTCTTC
TRBV5-1	14	TRBJ2-1	.	.	CASSAGARFNEQFF	TGCGCCAGCAGCGCTGGGGCGAGGTTCAATGAGCAGTTCTTC
TRBV13	11	TRBJ2-7	.	.	CASPDSYEQYF	TGTGCCAGCCCAGACTCCTACGAGCAGTACTTC
TRBV10-3	12	TRBJ2-3	.	.	CAIRGTADTQYF	TGTGCCATCAGGGGGACTGCAGATACGCAGTATTTT
TRBV10-1	15	TRBJ2-3	.	.	CASSDSGHRTDTQYF	TGCGCCAGCAGTGATTCGGGACACCGCACAGATACGCAGTATTTT
TRBV19	13	TRBJ1-1	.	TRBD1	CASRVTGETEAFF	TGTGCCAGTAGGGTGACAGGGGAAACTGAAGCTTTCTTT
TRBV5-4	14	TRBJ2-7	.	.	CASSSQGRSYEQYF	TGTGCCAGCAGCTCCCAGGGCCGCTCCTACGAGCAGTACTTC
TRBV5-4	15	TRBJ1-1	.	.	CASSLGQSMSTEAFF	TGTGCCAGCAGCTTGGGACAGAGTATGAGCACTGAAGCTTTCTTT
TRBV12-5	14	TRBJ1-4	.	.	CASGLKGSNEKLFF	TGTGCTAGTGGTTTGAAGGGGTCTAATGAAAAACTGTTTTTT
TRBV3-1/TRBV3-2	16	TRBJ1-3	.	.	CASSQVPGGSGNTIYF	TGTGCCAGCAGCCAAGTCCCGGGAGGATCTGGAAACACCATATATTTT
TRBV29-1	12	TRBJ2-5	.	TRBD2	CSVTSGTETQYF	TGCAGCGTTACTAGCGGGACTGAGACCCAGTACTTC
TRBV4-3	15	TRBJ2-7	.	TRBD2	CASSLRSGGAYEQYF	TGCGCCAGCAGCCTAAGAAGCGGGGGGGCGTACGAGCAGTACTTC
TRBV27	16	TRBJ2-1	.	TRBD2	CASSVGLAGPYNEQFF	TGTGCCAGCAGCGTAGGGTTAGCGGGACCCTACAATGAGCAGTTCTTC
TRBV3-1/TRBV3-2	14	TRBJ2-7	.	TRBD1	CASTAGTGKHEQYF	TGTGCCAGCACCGCCGGGACAGGGAAACACGAGCAGTACTTC
TRBV6-2/TRBV6-3	12	TRBJ2-7	.	.	CASSYSVPGQYF	TGTGCCAGCAGTTACTCCGTACCGGGGCAGTACTTC
TRBV4-1	16	TRBJ2-3	.	.	CASSPKVQAGTDTQYF	TGCGCCAGCAGCCCAAAAGTACAGGCCGGCACAGATACGCAGTATTTT
TRBV9	16	TRBJ2-1	.	TRBD1	CASSVAGDSLYNEQFF	TGTGCCAGCAGCGTAGCTGGGGACAGTCTCTACAATGAGCAGTTCTTC
TRBV2	14	TRBJ2-2	.	TRBD1	CASRGQGDGGELFF	TGTGCCAGCAGAGGTCAGGGGGACGGCGGGGAGCTGTTTTTT
TRBV19	12	TRBJ2-3	.	.	CASSSGQHTQYF	TGTGCCAGTAGTAGCGGACAACATACGCAGTATTTT
TRBV6-5	13	TRBJ1-4	once	.	CASSEGHQRRLFF	TGTGCCAGCAGCGAGGGACACCAAAGACGGCTGTTTTTT
TRBV27	16	TRBJ1-1	.	.	CASSFSVHIENTEAFF	TGTGCCAGCAGTTTCTCTGTCCACATCGAGAACACTGAAGCTTTCTTT
TRBV6-7	19	TRBJ2-4	.	TRBD1	CASSYSTIGTGCYKNIQYF	TGTGCCAGCAGTTACTCGACGATCGGGACAGGGTGTTACAAAAACATTCAGTACTTC
TRBV7-2	15	TRBJ2-7	.	TRBD2	CASSLASGGPYEQYF	TGTGCCAGCAGCTTAGCTTCGGGGGGGCCCTACGAGCAGTACTTC
TRBV10-2	19	TRBJ2-1	.	TRBD1	CASVGSGTGVAEINNEQFF	TGCGCCAGCGTCGGTTCAGGGACAGGGGTCGCCGAGATTAACAATGAGCAGTTCTTC
TRBV15	18	TRBJ2-2	.	TRBD2	CATSRDPSGRASGGELFF	TGTGCCACCAGCAGAGACCCTAGCGGGAGGGCTTCAGGCGGGGAGCTGTTTTTT
TRBV27	16	TRBJ2-7	.	TRBD1	CASSLWGPGQGLEQYF	TGTGCCAGCAGTTTATGGGGTCCGGGACAGGGGCTCGAGCAGTACTTC
TRBV7-3	14	TRBJ2-7	.	.	CASSLNPGSYEQYF	TGTGCCAGCAGCTTAAATCCCGGCTCCTACGAGCAGTACTTC
TRBV9	15	TRBJ2-1	once	TRBD1	CASSKTGGRLNEQFF	TGTGCCAGCAGCAAAACAGGGGGGCGTCTGAATGAGCAGTTCTTC
TRBV2	13	TRBJ1-1	.	.	CASVGQRNTEAFF	TGTGCCAGCGTGGGCCAGAGGAACACTGAAGCTTTCTTT